This TCR beta chain was profiled in a study of shared clonotypes between healthy human individuals. It was CD45RO-negative cells, positively selected for CCR7, that made up naive CD8 cells, with terminally differentiated effector memory CD45RA+ cells excluded. A word on this clone: The sample has other DNA sequences that encode this CDR3 too.

The assay was immunoSEQ multiplex PCR, and TCRdb's table has in-frame clones only and misses some. The sample has about 2.1 million clones, around 93% seen once. CDR3 length: 13 amino acids. Germline V gene sequence: CDR1 SGDLS, CDR2 YYNGEE. V lost 2 bases to trimming and J lost 4 bases, with 9 bases between them. The source is a man between 18 and 35 years old in good health. Some clones in this sample may be carry-over from other donors' samples. This chain uses TRBV9 with TRBJ1-1; D possibly corresponds to TRBD1 (6 bases). What was sequenced was naive CD8+ T cells from PBMCs. Written as DNA, the CDR3 is TGTGCCAGCAGCGTCACAGGGAGCACTGAAGCTTTCTTT. Residues: CASSVTGSTEAFF. The full variable domain, its missing parts supplied by reference TRBV9 and TRBJ1-1, is DSGVTQTPKHLITATGQRVTLRCSPRSGDLSVYWYQQSLDQGLQFLIQYYNGEERAKGNILERFSAQQFPDLHSELNLSSLELGDSALYFCASSVTGSTEAFFGQGTRLTVV.